The 22 T cell receptor beta chains below come from one sample, sequenced in a study of blood T cells in healthy people across ages. It was with a sample-barcoded 5' primer and a J-beta primer mix that a second PCR of about 7 to 12 cycles was run. TCRdb redid the calling of the 5' RACE reads with MiXCR, one entry per CDR3 protein. The sample records 600,000 or so distinct CDR3 sequences, around 31% being singletons. Sequences were obtained from blood. All receptors come from a woman aged 80 or older in good health.

This clonotype was detected ten times or more. This rearrangement joins TRBV6-5 to TRBJ2-1, with 8 bases that match TRBD1. The trim removed 4 bases at V and 7 bases at J, leaving 6 bases unmatched. The CDR3 sequence is 14 residues long. The germline V gene has CDR1 MNHEY and CDR2 SVGAGI. CDR3 coding DNA: TGTGCCAGCAGTTCCCCGGGACAGGTGAATGAGCAGTTCTTC. It specifies CASSSPGQVNEQFF.

This clonotype has only a few counts. The V and J genes are TRBV20-1 and TRBJ1-5; D is uncertain. Germline CDR1 and CDR2: DFQATT and SNEGSKA (reference sequence). Trimming pared 2 bases from V and 5 bases from J, leaving 19 bases between. This CDR3 contains 16 residues. CDR3 residues: CSARNQLAGMDQPQHF. The CDR3 coding sequence is TGCAGTGCTAGAAACCAGCTGGCCGGAATGGATCAGCCCCAGCATTTT.

Many counts were recorded for this clonotype. The rearrangement uses TRBV28 and TRBJ2-6, with TRBD1 matching over 7 bases. V lost 9 bases and J lost 0; bases outside the gene matches: 8. Germline CDR1 and CDR2: MDHEN and SYDVKM. This CDR3 spans 16 amino acids. The CDR3 region has the DNA TGTGCCAGTACCGAGACAGGGCGCTCTGGGGCCAACGTCCTGACTTTC. Translated: CASTETGRSGANVLTF.

This clonotype was seen more than once but under ten times. This chain connects TRBV12-3 or TRBV12-4 to TRBJ1-1; the match to TRBD1 covers 9 bases. Germline trimming cut 5 bases from V and 5 bases from J; bases unmatched to any gene: 6. This CDR3 has 14 amino acids. The CDR3: CASSPDRGVTEAFF. The CDR3 nucleotides read TGTGCCAGCAGTCCCGACAGGGGGGTAACTGAAGCTTTCTTT.

With respect to this clonotype: Compared with germline, one end of the junction differs, possibly owing to a read error. This chain links TRBV30 with TRBJ1-2; the D gene is possibly TRBD1 (5 bases). CDR1 GTSNPN and CDR2 SVGIG come from the germline V gene (reference sequence). CDR3 length equals 11 residues. CDR3 sequence: CAWRGVYVYTF. CDR3 nucleotide sequence: TGTGCCTGGAGAGGGGTATATGTCTACACCTTC.

This clonotype was seen many times. This chain connects TRBV11-2 to TRBJ1-1; D is perhaps TRBD1 (5 bases). This CDR3 is built from 13 residues. The V gene's germline CDR1 is SGHAT and CDR2 FQNNGV. The V end was cut by 0 bases, the J end by 10 bases, with 12 bases between. CDR3 protein: CASSLDLRGTAFF. As DNA, the CDR3 is TGTGCCAGCAGCTTAGATCTCCGAGGGACAGCTTTCTTT.

The table lists this clonotype with many counts. A much larger clone is a single base away; this may be a read error. The chain recombines TRBV20-1 with TRBJ2-1; 12 nucleotides line up with TRBD2. The J call is uncertain, as TRBJ2-7 better fits the DNA end. This CDR3 comprises 17 residues. The germline gives CDR1 DFQATT, CDR2 SNEGSKA (reference sequence). This CDR3 is CSARGLAGESSYNEQYF. CDR3 nucleotides: TGCAGTGCTAGAGGACTAGCGGGGGAGAGCTCCTACAATGAGCAGTACTTC.

The chain carries TRBV20-1 and TRBJ2-3, with 11 bases lining up with TRBD2. Germline CDR1 reads DFQATT; CDR2 reads SNEGSKA (reference sequence). The trim removed 4 bases at V and 2 bases at J, leaving 2 bases unmatched. CDR3 length: 14 residues. CDR3 region: CSAMTSGTTDTQYF. The CDR3 coding sequence is TGCAGTGCTATGACTAGCGGGACCACAGATACGCAGTATTTT.

This clonotype was seen more than once but under ten times. One base away lies a much larger clone, so this may be a sequencing read error. The V gene is TRBV5-5, the J gene TRBJ2-1, with D unclear. This CDR3 region has 14 residues. Per the germline V gene, CDR1 is SGHKS and CDR2 is YYEKEE (reference sequence). V was shortened by 0 bases and J by 8 bases, with 12 bases between the two germline ends. This CDR3 reads CASSLEPSGDEQFF. CDR3 nucleotides: TGTGCCAGCAGCTTGGAGCCTTCCGGAGATGAGCAGTTCTTC.

This clonotype has at least ten counts. V usage is TRBV29-1 and J usage is TRBJ1-1; TRBD1 aligns across 12 bases. V was clipped by 6 bases and J by 3 bases; unmatched bases: 8. This CDR3 is 15 amino acids long. CDR1 is SQVTM, CDR2 ANQGSEA, per germline. CDR3 residues: CSVYGTGGDDTEAFF. The DNA for the CDR3 is TGCAGCGTCTACGGGACAGGGGGCGACGACACTGAAGCTTTCTTT.

This clonotype was observed at least ten times. The chain employs TRBV5-6 and TRBJ2-5; 10 bases map to TRBD2. This CDR3 is built from 16 residues. Losses at the gene ends were 3 bases for V and 2 bases for J; bases not matched to a gene: 7. Per germline, CDR1 SGHDT and CDR2 YYEEEE. DNA of the CDR3: TGTGCCAGCAGCTCCAAGACTAGCGGGTTTCAAGAGACCCAGTACTTC. Protein product: CASSSKTSGFQETQYF.

The table lists this clonotype with many counts. V gene TRBV6-1 combines with J gene TRBJ1-2; the D is unclear. This CDR3 spans 15 amino acids. The germline V gene encodes CDR1 MNHNS and CDR2 SASEGT. The V gene lost 1 base and the J gene lost 3 bases, with 12 bases spanning the gap. The chain's CDR3 is CASSEGLGTDYGYTF. CDR3 nucleotides: TGTGCCAGCAGTGAAGGGCTCGGCACCGACTATGGCTACACCTTC.

Turning to this clonotype: Just one base apart from a much larger clone, this may be a read error. The V call is TRBV4-2, the J call TRBJ2-3; D call uncertain. Per the germline V gene, CDR1 is LGHNA and CDR2 is YNFKEQ. The CDR3 is 15 residues long. CDR3: CASSHVGPYPDAQYF. CDR3 coding DNA: TGTGCCAGCAGCCATGTTGGACCCTATCCAGATGCGCAGTATTTT.

On this clonotype itself: At one end the junction does not follow the germline gene, possibly because of a read error. The chain uses TRBV7-2 and TRBJ2-5, with D perhaps matching TRBD1 (6 bases). Germline-derived CDR1 and CDR2 are SGHTA and FQGNSA. The CDR3 sequence is 14 residues long. CDR3 protein: CASNLQGSQETQYF. The DNA of the CDR3 is TGTGCCAGCAACTTACAGGGTTCACAAGAGACCCAGTACTTC.

There are a few counts of this clonotype. Given a much more abundant clone one base away, this may be a read error. V gene TRBV7-2 combines with J gene TRBJ1-4; no definite D call. Germline CDR1 is SGHTA and CDR2 is FQGNSA. This CDR3 is built from 11 residues. The CDR3 sequence is CASSLGGKRFF. The CDR3 DNA sequence: TGTGCCAGCAGCTTGGGTGGGAAACGGTTTTTT.

With respect to this clonotype: Germline and junction disagree at one end, which may indicate a read error. The V and J genes are TRBV5-1 and TRBJ1-6; D is unclear. Per germline, CDR1 SGHRS and CDR2 YFSETQ. There are 15 residues in the CDR3. In nucleotides, the CDR3 is TGCACCAGCAGCTTGGTGGGATCCTATAATTCACCCCTCCACTTT. Its protein is CTSSLVGSYNSPLHF.

In this sample, this clonotype turned up a few times. This could be a read error, since a much larger clone is one nucleotide away. V gene TRBV9 combines with J gene TRBJ2-5; a possible D gene is TRBD2 (6 bases). This CDR3 region has 15 residues. The germline gives CDR1 SGDLS, CDR2 YYNGEE. V lost 4 bases, J lost 11 bases, and 24 bases lay in between. CDR3 sequence: CASSPLGAGGNEQYF. In DNA, the CDR3 is TGTGCCAGCAGCCCCCTGGGCGCCGGAGGGAATGAGCAGTACTTC.

This clonotype was seen at least ten times. This chain joins TRBV6-1 and TRBJ1-2; D is uncertain. Germline lookup yields CDR1 MNHNS and CDR2 SASEGT. V lost 5 bases and J lost 0, with 13 bases in between. The CDR3 loop spans 15 amino acids. CDR3 sequence: CASSFNNSPNYGYTF. The CDR3 DNA is TGTGCCAGCAGTTTTAACAATTCCCCTAACTATGGCTACACCTTC.

The rearrangement links TRBV29-1 to TRBJ1-1; D remains unclear. In germline, CDR1 is SQVTM, CDR2 ANQGSEA. The CDR3 length is 12 residues. V was shortened by 6 bases and J by 1 base, with 9 bases between the two germline ends. The CDR3: CSVRWKNTEAFF. CDR3 bases: TGCAGCGTCCGGTGGAAGAACACTGAAGCTTTCTTT.

The chain recombines TRBV9 with TRBJ1-4; 8 nucleotides match TRBD1. This CDR3 has 17 amino acids. V shed 3 bases and J 0 bases; nucleotides not matched to a gene: 7. Germline values: CDR1 SGDLS, CDR2 YYNGEE. The CDR3 spells CASSETRDRSTNEKLFF. The CDR3 DNA sequence: TGTGCCAGCAGCGAGACCCGGGACAGGTCAACTAATGAAAAACTGTTTTTT.

CDR3 residues: CASSQVWALAEGGYTF. The CDR3 DNA is TGTGCCAGCAGCCAAGTGTGGGCCTTGGCTGAGGGAGGCTACACCTTC. The V and J genes are TRBV3-1 and TRBJ1-2; D is ambiguous. This CDR3 is 16 amino acids long. In germline, CDR1 is LGHDT, CDR2 YNNKEL (reference sequence). The V and J ends lost 1 base and 8 bases respectively, with 20 bases between them. Supplemented by reference TRBV3-1 and TRBJ1-2, the full variable domain reads DTAVSQTPKYLVTQMGNDKSIKCEQNLGHDTMYWYKQDSKKFLKIMFSYNNKELIINETVPNRFSPKSPDKAHLNLHINSLELGDSAVYFCASSQVWALAEGGYTFGSGTRLTVV.

V gene TRBV18 combines with J gene TRBJ2-1; D gene ambiguous. The V gene lost 3 bases and the J gene lost 12 bases, with 9 bases spanning the gap. The CDR3 loop spans 11 amino acids. Looked up from germline, CDR1 is KGHSH and CDR2 is LQKENI. DNA of the CDR3: TGTGCCAGCTCACCTAAGATCGCGCAGTTCTTC. It yields the protein CASSPKIAQFF.